This T cell receptor beta chain was observed in a study of blood T cell repertoires in COVID-19. About the study: Both acute and convalescent COVID-19 samples were obtained from the United States, Italy and Spain.

TCRdb's table, derived via immunoSEQ multiplex PCR, lists solely in-frame clones and lacks some. The table shows roughly 260,000 clones, with approximately 86% occurring only once. This CDR3 contains 16 residues. The V gene is TRBV21-1, the J gene TRBJ1-2; the D call TRBD1 from the table was never checked on the DNA. TRBV21-1 represents a pseudogene. The clonotype comes from a man aged 40-49 years who had recovered from COVID-19. Sequenced sample: peripheral blood. CDR3 in DNA: TGTGCCAGCAGCAAAAAAGACCCGGACAGGGTACATGGCTACACCTTC. It specifies CASSKKDPDRVHGYTF.